This TCR beta chain was sequenced in a study of response to subunit inactivated influenza vaccine. Study-wide findings and caveats: Authors suggested seasonal influenza vaccinations each recruit few new T cells.

Each CDR3 protein gets one entry after TCRdb re-called the RT-PCR reads with MiXCR. Of 300,000 to 350,000 distinct CDR3 sequences in the sample, 20% to 25% are singletons; the top ten hold 10%. The table lists this clonotype with a few counts. What it binds is not known. With V trimmed by 7 bases and J by 3 bases, 10 bases remained unmatched. The CDR3 loop spans 15 amino acids. Germline loops: CDR1 SEHNR, CDR2 FQNEAQ (reference sequence). This chain joins TRBV7-9 and TRBJ1-2; 8 bases agree with TRBD1. The clonotype originates from a man between 50 and 70 years old who received an inactivated influenza vaccine. The sequenced sample was PBMCs from blood, obtained less than 22 months after vaccination. Here the CDR3 DNA reads TGTGCCAGCACCAGATCGGACAGGGTCCACTATGGCTACACCTTC. It specifies CASTRSDRVHYGYTF.